Each of the 29 T cell receptor beta chains below was sequenced from the same sample in a study of T cell repertoires in cytomegalovirus infection (dated by TCRdb to the late 2010s). The treatment or condition tag for this specimen amounts to: in vitro stimulation with specific CMV peptide epitopes to enrich CMV-specific T cells. The sample was run on an Illumina HiSeq 1500. TCRdb reprocessing: public reads trimmed at Q25 with fastp, clones called with MiXCR, in-frame beta chains kept. Rows are combined by CDR3 protein, so each entry shows the most common genes and DNA. Recorded for this sample are 830,000 or so distinct CDR3 sequences; about 30% of them occurred a single time. The ten largest clones take up around 12% of the sample. What these receptors recognize is not known. The material was cultured CD8+ T cells from PBMCs, obtained from culture after CMV antigen stimulation. The receptor set was obtained from a human donor in good health (CMV status not recorded). Some clones in this sample may be carry-over from other donors' samples.

This clonotype was counted between two and nine times. The chain has TRBV2 and TRBJ2-1, with 8 bases fitting TRBD1. The CDR3 sequence is 15 residues long. From germline, CDR1 is SNHLY and CDR2 FYNNEI. The junction had 9 bases not matched to a gene; V was cut back by 5 bases and J by 6 bases. For the CDR3, the DNA is TGTGCCAGCAGTCCCGGACAGGGAAGATTCAATGAGCAGTTCTTC. This codes for CASSPGQGRFNEQFF.

This clonotype was seen a handful of times. The chain carries TRBV7-9 and TRBJ2-7, with 8 bases matching TRBD1. Germline CDR1 and CDR2: SEHNR and FQNEAQ (reference sequence). Trimming cost V 4 bases and J 4 bases; bases outside gene matches: 6. This CDR3 spans 14 amino acids. CDR3 sequence: CASSSDRGGYEQYV. The CDR3 DNA reads as TGTGCCAGCAGCTCCGACAGGGGCGGTTACGAGCAGTACGTC.

Regarding this clonotype: A junction end diverges from the germline sequence, so it may reflect a read error. V gene TRBV7-6 combines with J gene TRBJ2-3; no definite D call. Germline V gene lookup returns CDR1 SGHVS and CDR2 FNYEAQ. The CDR3 length is 14 residues. The CDR3 DNA sequence: TGTGTCAGCAGCTCCGGACCGGTCACAGATACGCAGTATTTT. Its translation: CVSSSGPVTDTQYF.

This clonotype has a count of ten or more. The chain is built from TRBV7-2 and TRBJ2-1; 10 bases fit TRBD2. Per the germline V gene, CDR1 is SGHTA and CDR2 is FQGNSA. This CDR3 comprises 15 residues. J lost 4 bases, V lost 5 bases, and 5 bases had no gene match. CDR3 in DNA: TGTGCCAGCAGCCACCCGGGACTAGCGTACAATGAGCAGTTCTTC. This translates into CASSHPGLAYNEQFF.

The chain recombines TRBV6-2 or TRBV6-3 with TRBJ2-3, with D unresolved. Germline values: CDR1 MNHEY, CDR2 SVGEGT. The V and J ends lost 0 bases and 3 bases respectively, with 4 bases between them. The CDR3 covers 13 residues. CDR3 loop: CASSYSWTDTQYF. In nucleotides, the CDR3 is TGTGCCAGCAGTTACTCGTGGACAGATACGCAGTATTTT.

The gene calls are TRBV11-2 and TRBJ2-3; D call uncertain. Between the trimmed V and J ends, which lost 1 base and 3 bases, there was a span of 20 bases. This CDR3 has 18 residues. Per germline, CDR1 SGHAT and CDR2 FQNNGV. The CDR3: CASSLGLVGRGRTDTQYF. The CDR3 DNA sequence: TGTGCCAGCAGCTTAGGGTTGGTTGGTCGAGGACGAACAGATACGCAGTATTTT.

The genes are TRBV4-3 and TRBJ1-2, with unresolved D. The CDR3 extends over 16 amino acids. In germline, CDR1 is LGHNA, CDR2 YSLEER. Trimming stripped 0 bases from V and 4 bases from J, with 15 bases between. CDR3 region: CASSQDQEGILYGYTF. The DNA of the CDR3 is TGCGCCAGCAGCCAAGATCAAGAAGGAATCCTCTATGGCTACACCTTC.

At least ten counts were recorded for this clonotype. This rearrangement joins TRBV7-3 to TRBJ1-6, with 7 bases matching TRBD1. Germline V gene lookup returns CDR1 SGHTA and CDR2 FQGTGA. The CDR3 has 14 residues. Trimming cost V 5 bases and J 4 bases; bases outside gene matches: 2. The CDR3 reads CASSTGQYNSPLHF. In DNA form, the CDR3 reads TGTGCCAGCAGCACGGGACAGTATAATTCACCCCTCCACTTT.

This clonotype has only a few counts. V usage is TRBV27 and J usage is TRBJ1-2; D not certain. Trimming pared 8 bases from V and 0 bases from J, leaving 13 bases between. There are 14 residues in the CDR3. In germline, CDR1 is MNHEY, CDR2 SMNVEV (reference sequence). DNA of the CDR3: TGTGCCAGCTCCCATATACAAGCTAACTATGGCTACACCTTC. This translates into CASSHIQANYGYTF.

This clonotype has more than one count but fewer than ten. The rearrangement links TRBV10-3 to TRBJ1-1; D gene ambiguous. Germline-derived CDR1 and CDR2 are ENHRY and SYGVKD. The CDR3 is 13 amino acids. Between the trimmed V and J ends, which lost 10 bases and 2 bases, there was a span of 14 bases. CDR3 protein: CATGVEANTEAFF. The CDR3 coding sequence is TGTGCCACCGGGGTGGAAGCCAACACTGAAGCTTTCTTT.

A few counts support this clonotype. The rearrangement uses TRBV6-5 and TRBJ2-7; a possible D gene is TRBD2 (5 bases). Germline assignment: CDR1 MNHEY and CDR2 SVGAGI. V was trimmed by 4 bases and J by 3 bases, leaving 19 bases between them. The CDR3 spans 16 residues. This CDR3 is CASSLGKGVGFYEQYF. For the CDR3, the DNA is TGTGCCAGCAGTTTAGGGAAGGGAGTTGGTTTCTACGAGCAGTACTTC.

The rearrangement joins TRBV19 to TRBJ1-2, with D tentatively TRBD1 (6 bases). Germline values: CDR1 LNHDA, CDR2 SQIVND (reference sequence). CDR3 length equals 16 residues. With 5 bases removed from V and 0 bases from J, the gap between germline ends came to 16 bases. CDR3 residues: CASSFDRSLPNYGYTF. CDR3 DNA: TGTGCCAGTAGTTTCGACAGGAGCCTACCTAACTATGGCTACACCTTC.

A single count supports this clonotype. The V call is TRBV15, the J call TRBJ2-7; a possible D gene is TRBD1 (6 bases). The germline V and J ends were trimmed by 4 bases and 0 bases, with 10 bases remaining between them. Germline loops: CDR1 LNHNV, CDR2 YYDKDF (reference sequence). The CDR3 is made up of 14 amino acids. CDR3 bases: TGTGCCACCAGCACAGGGGTCAGCTCCTACGAGCAGTACGTC. It specifies CATSTGVSSYEQYV.

This clonotype was counted a single time. The chain couples TRBV25-1 to TRBJ1-2, with 10 bases that match TRBD1. In germline, CDR1 is MGHDK, CDR2 SYGVNS. This CDR3 is 13 amino acids long. Trimming removed 3 bases from V and 8 bases from J; junction bases left unmatched: 3. The CDR3 protein is CASSDDRGPGYTF. The CDR3 DNA is TGTGCCAGCAGTGACGACAGGGGGCCCGGCTACACCTTC.

V and J are TRBV14 and TRBJ2-1; D remains ambiguous. V lost 0 bases and J lost 5, with 11 bases in between. CDR1 SGHDN and CDR2 FVKESK come from the germline V gene. This CDR3 has 15 amino acids. The CDR3 spells CASSQDVMANNEQFF. In DNA, the CDR3 is TGTGCCAGCAGCCAAGACGTCATGGCAAACAATGAGCAGTTCTTC.

This rearrangement joins TRBV11-2 to TRBJ2-3, with D perhaps assigned TRBD1 or TRBD2 (5 bases each). This CDR3 comprises 14 residues. Deletions cut 6 bases from V and 7 bases from J, with 17 bases between. Germline V lookup: CDR1 SGHAT, CDR2 FQNNGV. CDR3: CASSPGAAQHTQYF. The CDR3 coding sequence is TGTGCCAGCAGTCCCGGGGCGGCGCAGCATACGCAGTATTTT.

The chain links TRBV7-2 to TRBJ2-5; 7 nucleotides line up with TRBD1. The CDR3 consists of 16 residues. From germline, CDR1 is SGHTA and CDR2 FQGNSA. Trimming removed 1 base from V and 5 bases from J; junction bases left unmatched: 10. The CDR3 nucleotides are TGTGCCAGCAGCTTAGTTACCGGGACAGCGGCGGAGACCCAGTACTTC. Its protein product is CASSLVTGTAAETQYF.

This clonotype was detected ten times or more. The chain couples TRBV7-2 to TRBJ1-5; possible D gene TRBD1, 5 bases. Germline values: CDR1 SGHTA, CDR2 FQGNSA. The CDR3 is 13 amino acids. The V end lost 4 bases, the J end lost 10 bases, and 14 bases lay between the germline ends. CDR3 protein: CASSSGPAHPQHF. CDR3 coding DNA: TGTGCCAGCAGCTCGGGACCGGCCCATCCCCAGCATTTT.

This chain joins TRBV6-6 and TRBJ2-3, with D possibly TRBD2 on 5 matching bases. The CDR3 runs to 16 residues. The V and J ends lost 3 bases and 6 bases respectively, with 19 bases between them. Germline-derived CDR1 and CDR2 are MNHNY and SVGAGI (reference sequence). The CDR3 nucleotides are TGTGCCAGCAGTTATTTAGGGAGCGCCAGTAGGGATACGCAGTATTTT. Translation gives CASSYLGSASRDTQYF.

The rearrangement uses TRBV27 and TRBJ1-4; 8 bases line up with TRBD1. The CDR3 totals 17 residues. V gave up 2 bases and J gave up 8 bases; unmatched junction bases: 13. CDR1 is MNHEY, CDR2 SMNVEV, per germline (reference sequence). This chain's CDR3 is CASSLRPAGGLEEKLFF. The CDR3 DNA reads TGTGCCAGCAGTTTAAGGCCGGCAGGGGGCCTTGAGGAAAAACTGTTTTTT.

There are a few counts of this clonotype. The chain employs TRBV28 and TRBJ2-5, with TRBD2 matching over 13 bases. Germline V CDR1 and CDR2: MDHEN, SYDVKM. J was trimmed by 4 bases and V by 8 bases; bases with no gene match: 13. The CDR3 is 17 amino acids. CDR3 sequence reads: CASSRTSGGDFGETQYF. In DNA form, the CDR3 reads TGTGCCAGCTCACGGACTAGCGGGGGTGATTTCGGAGAGACCCAGTACTTC.

This chain's CDR3 is CASSTLAGVMETQYF. The CDR3 bases are TGTGCCAGCAGCACCTTAGCGGGGGTAATGGAGACCCAGTACTTC. This sequence joins TRBV9 and TRBJ2-5, with 9 bases lining up with TRBD2. V was pared by 4 bases and J by 5 bases, with 9 bases of the junction left unmatched. The CDR3 length is 15 residues. Germline-derived CDR1 and CDR2 are SGDLS and YYNGEE.

This clonotype was counted at least ten times. This rearrangement joins TRBV6-1 to TRBJ2-7; D unclear. The CDR3 covers 15 residues. CDR1 and CDR2 from the germline V gene are MNHNS and SASEGT. V lost 4 bases and J lost 3, with 16 bases in between. The CDR3 bases are TGTGCCAGCAGTGCCATCCTTGGCGTCGGCTACGAGCAGTACTTC. Amino acid sequence: CASSAILGVGYEQYF.

V gene TRBV4-2 combines with J gene TRBJ2-5; a possible D gene is TRBD2 (5 bases). Germline V gives CDR1 LGHNA, CDR2 YNFKEQ. The V gene lost 0 bases and the J gene lost 5 bases, with 10 bases spanning the gap. This CDR3 is built from 14 residues. The DNA of the CDR3 is TGTGCCAGCAGCCAAGATAATCGCGGGGAGACCCAGTACTTC. This translates into CASSQDNRGETQYF.

This clonotype was seen once. V gene TRBV12-3 or TRBV12-4 combines with J gene TRBJ2-2; 14 nucleotides match TRBD2. Unmatched junction bases numbered 12, after V lost 2 bases and J lost 7 bases. The CDR3 runs to 19 residues. CDR3 DNA sequence: TGTGCCAGCAGTTTATCTGGAAGACTAGCGGGGGGGCAAGGCGGGGAGCTGTTTTTT. Its translation: CASSLSGRLAGGQGGELFF.

The V call is TRBV6-1, the J call TRBJ1-2, with a tentative D call TRBD1 (6 bases). From germline, CDR1 is MNHNS and CDR2 SASEGT. There are 15 residues in the CDR3. Trimming stripped 2 bases from V and 5 bases from J, with 15 bases between. CDR3 sequence reads: CASSEYRTVQYGYTF. The CDR3 DNA reads as TGTGCCAGCAGTGAATACCGGACAGTCCAATATGGCTACACCTTC.

The chain carries TRBV7-8 and TRBJ2-3; 8 nucleotides line up with TRBD1. This CDR3 has 15 amino acids. Germline loops: CDR1 SGHVS, CDR2 FQNEAQ. The V segment lost 2 bases and the J segment 4 bases; nucleotides outside the gene matches: 5. CDR3 nucleotide sequence: TGTGCCAGCAGCTTAAGTGCAGGGGGCCCAGATACGCAGTATTTT. It yields the protein CASSLSAGGPDTQYF.

This rearrangement joins TRBV3-1 to TRBJ1-1; D remains unclear. The CDR3 loop spans 15 amino acids. Germline CDR1 LGHDT, CDR2 YNNKEL (reference sequence). The ends were cut back, 4 bases at V and 0 bases at J, with 12 bases in the middle. The CDR3 DNA is TGTGCCAGCAGCCCCGCTTTTAGTCTGAACACTGAAGCTTTCTTT. Its protein is CASSPAFSLNTEAFF. Drawing the rest from reference TRBV3-1 and TRBJ1-1, the complete variable domain is DTAVSQTPKYLVTQMGNDKSIKCEQNLGHDTMYWYKQDSKKFLKIMFSYNNKELIINETVPNRFSPKSPDKAHLNLHINSLELGDSAVYFCASSPAFSLNTEAFFGQGTRLTVV.

This chain connects TRBV6-5 to TRBJ2-5; D remains unclear. This CDR3 spans 15 amino acids. Germline V gives CDR1 MNHEY, CDR2 SVGAGI. The ends were cut back, 8 bases at V and 5 bases at J, with 21 bases in the middle. CDR3 nucleotides: TGTGCCAGCGGCCCAGAGATATCTGGTTCGGAGACCCAGTACTTC. Its protein product is CASGPEISGSETQYF.